Described below is a single T cell receptor beta chain sequence and its context. What it recognizes is unknown. At one end, the junction sequence differs from germline, possibly due to a read error. The germline CDR1 and CDR2 sequences are SSHAT and FNYEAQ (reference sequence). The CDR3 runs 17 residues. The record originates from a study of T cell responses to AZD1222 COVID-19 vaccine. Clones were sequenced by immunoSEQ multiplex PCR, and TCRdb holds only the in-frame ones, with some missing. The sample has approximately 110,000 clones, roughly 90% seen once; the top ten hold roughly 4.4%. Points from the study as a whole: The study sampled repertoires only after the peak T cell response.

This chain links TRBV7-7 with TRBJ2-7, with D tentatively TRBD2 (6 bases). This clonotype originated in an adult in good health. The sample consisted of peripheral blood, taken on day 0 of AZD1222 vaccination. The CDR3 nucleotides read TGTGCTAGCAGCTCCGAGGTCTTCTTGACGGGGGCCTACGAGCAGTACTTC. Protein product: CASSSEVFLTGAYEQYF.